This TCR beta chain stems from a study of spatial heterogeneity in lung cancer. About the research overall: Alpha-chain detections were consistently fewer than beta-chain detections among the sequences.

Trimming pared 3 bases from V and 3 bases from J, leaving 27 bases between. This CDR3 region has 19 residues. Germline loops: CDR1 SGHDT, CDR2 YYEEEE. Time point noted: sample taken at primary tumor resection. Whole RNA, isolated from tumor, nontumor lung or frozen PBMC, was sequenced without prior sorting. TCRdb ran MiXCR on the 5' RACE reads and lists one entry per CDR3 protein. The data show roughly 40,000 distinct CDR3 sequences, approximately 6.5% seen once. This clonotype was counted ten times or more. This chain links TRBV5-6 with TRBJ1-2; maybe TRBD1 (5 bases). This clonotype originated in a female donor with early-stage non-small cell lung cancer. Material: PBMCs, obtained at surgery. CDR3 DNA sequence: TGTGCCAGCAGCTCATTCAGGCTCCGTCAGGCTTTAGGGGACTATGGCTACACCTTC. This sequence encodes CASSSFRLRQALGDYGYTF.